This T cell receptor beta chain was sequenced during a study of blood T cell repertoires in COVID-19. The ends were cut back, 4 bases at V and 0 bases at J, with 8 bases in the middle. The germline CDR1 and CDR2 sequences are SGHNT and YENEEA. The CDR3 runs to 14 residues. Across roughly 25 US areas, participants ranged in age from about 18 to 90 years. Only in-frame clones appear in the TCRdb table, and some are missing; sequencing was by immunoSEQ multiplex PCR. The data contain about 370,000 clones, 89% of them singletons. Material: PBMCs or T cells enriched from blood (not recorded which). This chain connects TRBV11-3 to TRBJ2-3, with a weak D call TRBD2 (5 bases). This TCR was recovered from a young woman who had recovered from COVID-19. The CDR3 sequence is CASSSRTSTDTQYF. CDR3 DNA: TGTGCCAGCAGCTCCCGGACTAGCACAGATACGCAGTATTTT.